Listed below are T cell receptor beta chains from one sample, sequenced in a study of T cell responses to AZD1222 COVID-19 vaccine. Clones were sequenced by immunoSEQ multiplex PCR, and TCRdb holds only the in-frame ones, with some missing. Of approximately 35,000 clones in the sample, roughly 90% were seen once. The sequences come from peripheral blood, collected on day 0 of AZD1222 vaccination. Every receptor here comes from an adult in good health. Both conserved end residues are part of each CDR3. The order of the fields is J gene, clone size, V gene, D gene, CDR3 protein, CDR3 DNA. The D gene is left open where the match is weak. Not every row has a clone size; where given, it reads once, few, many or a size class.

TRBJ1-5,NA,TRBV28,NA,CASSNEGNQPQHF,TGTGCCAGCAGCAACGAGGGCAATCAGCCCCAGCATTTT
TRBJ1-5,NA,TRBV6-4,NA,CASSGAGEPQHF,TGTGCCAGCAGTGGGGCAGGGGAGCCCCAGCATTTT
TRBJ2-7,NA,TRBV18,NA,CASSPRDTGAVSHEQYF,TGTGCCAGCTCACCACGGGACACTGGGGCGGTGTCCCACGAGCAGTACTTC
TRBJ1-1,NA,TRBV28,TRBD1,CASRRQGGEAFF,TGTGCCAGCAGACGACAGGGGGGTGAAGCTTTCTTT
TRBJ2-1,NA,TRBV29-1,TRBD2,CSVDPRRTSINEQFF,TGCAGCGTTGATCCTAGGAGGACTAGCATTAATGAGCAGTTCTTC
TRBJ1-6,NA,TRBV11-2,NA,CASSLNRASSYNSPLHF,TGTGCCAGCAGCCTAAACAGGGCGAGCTCCTATAATTCACCCCTCCACTTT
TRBJ1-1,once,TRBV5-4,NA,CASSLNLGNTEAFF,TGTGCCAGCAGCTTGAACTTAGGGAACACTGAAGCTTTCTTT
TRBJ1-6,NA,TRBV19,NA,CASSIGQYNSPLHF,TGTGCCAGTAGTATTGGGCAATATAATTCACCCCTCCACTTT
TRBJ1-1,NA,TRBV5-1,NA,CASSPGGRKNTEAFF,TGCGCCAGCAGCCCCGGAGGCAGGAAAAACACTGAAGCTTTCTTT
TRBJ2-7,NA,TRBV18,NA,CASSPPGRDVYEQYF,TGTGCCAGCTCACCTCCGGGACGGGACGTCTACGAGCAGTACTTC
TRBJ1-2,NA,TRBV10-3,NA,CAISELAWLSNYGYTF,TGTGCCATCAGTGAGCTAGCTTGGCTTTCTAACTATGGCTACACCTTC
TRBJ2-1,NA,TRBV18,TRBD2,CASSPSIAGNEQFF,TGTGCCAGCTCACCATCGATAGCGGGGAATGAGCAGTTCTTC
TRBJ1-6,NA,TRBV7-9,NA,CASSYELLNSPLHF,TGTGCCAGCAGCTACGAACTTTTGAATTCACCCCTCCACTTT
TRBJ2-3,once,TRBV18,NA,CASSPGGLAYRTDTQYF,TGTGCCAGCTCACCAGGAGGGCTTGCCTATCGCACAGATACGCAGTATTTT
TRBJ2-3,NA,TRBV5-1,NA,CASSPSPVLANRDTQYF,TGCGCCAGCAGCCCCTCACCAGTGCTAGCTAACAGGGATACGCAGTATTTT
TRBJ1-6,NA,TRBV6-5,TRBD1,CASSEGQGGSPLHF,TGTGCCAGCAGCGAGGGGCAGGGGGGCTCACCCCTCCACTTT
TRBJ1-5,NA,TRBV28,NA,CASTMGGGNFQPQHF,TGTGCCAGCACCATGGGGGGGGGTAACTTCCAGCCCCAGCATTTT
TRBJ2-3,NA,TRBV5-1,TRBD2,CASSLQPTSGIADTQYF,TGCGCCAGCAGCTTGCAACCCACTAGCGGGATTGCAGATACGCAGTATTTT
TRBJ2-7,NA,TRBV28,TRBD2,CASNGGATYEQYF,TGTGCCAGCAACGGGGGGGCCACCTACGAGCAGTACTTC
TRBJ2-1,NA,TRBV14,NA,CASSRTLNEQFF,TGTGCCAGCAGCCGCACCCTGAATGAGCAGTTCTTC
TRBJ2-5,NA,TRBV24-1,TRBD1,CATSDVGTGIQETQYF,TGTGCCACCAGTGATGTAGGGACAGGGATCCAGGAGACCCAGTACTTC
TRBJ2-1,NA,TRBV7-9,TRBD2,CASSLDRLAVPYNEQFF,TGTGCCAGCAGCTTAGATCGGCTAGCGGTCCCCTACAATGAGCAGTTCTTC
TRBJ2-3,once,TRBV28,TRBD2,CASTTGLAGGLTQYF,TGTGCCAGCACCACGGGGTTAGCGGGAGGGTTGACGCAGTATTTT
TRBJ2-1,NA,TRBV10-1,NA,CASSDVGGNEQFF,TGCGCCAGCAGCGACGTGGGGGGAAATGAGCAGTTCTTC
TRBJ2-3,once,TRBV4-3,NA,CASSRQARVTDTQYF,TGCGCCAGCAGCAGACAAGCCCGTGTTACAGATACGCAGTATTTT
TRBJ1-5,NA,TRBV24-1,NA,CATSSGQINQPQHF,TGTGCCACCAGTTCGGGGCAGATCAATCAGCCCCAGCATTTT
TRBJ1-2,NA,TRBV6-1,TRBD1,CASSSGQGDGYTF,TGTGCCAGCAGCTCCGGACAGGGAGATGGCTACACCTTC
TRBJ1-1,once,TRBV7-9,NA,CASSLTVTAEAFF,TGTGCCAGCAGCTTAACGGTAACGGCTGAAGCTTTCTTT
TRBJ1-1,NA,TRBV6-2/TRBV6-3,NA,CASSLYGSGVWTEAFF,TGTGCCAGCAGTCTATACGGGTCGGGGGTATGGACTGAAGCTTTCTTT
TRBJ1-1,NA,TRBV7-9,NA,CASSLRAGGGYEAFF,TGTGCCAGCAGCTTAAGGGCGGGGGGCGGTTATGAAGCTTTCTTT
TRBJ2-7,NA,TRBV24-1,TRBD1,CATSDTDRGHEQYF,TGTGCCACCAGTGATACGGACAGGGGCCACGAGCAGTACTTC
TRBJ1-4,NA,TRBV4-2,NA,CASSQMQGRGNEKLFF,TGTGCCAGCAGCCAGATGCAGGGTAGGGGTAATGAAAAACTGTTTTTT
TRBJ1-3,NA,TRBV18,NA,CASSPSTETSGNTIYF,TGTGCCAGCTCACCCTCGACAGAGACCTCTGGAAACACCATATATTTT
TRBJ1-2,NA,TRBV7-9,NA,CASSPLDGGYTF,TGTGCCAGCAGCCCCCTGGACGGTGGCTACACCTTC
TRBJ2-5,NA,TRBV6-2/TRBV6-3,NA,CASSPTGIQETQYF,TGTGCCAGCAGTCCGACCGGGATCCAAGAGACCCAGTACTTC
TRBJ2-3,few,TRBV10-2,TRBD1,CASSRQGTDTQYF,TGCGCCAGCAGTCGACAGGGAACAGATACGCAGTATTTT
TRBJ2-5,NA,TRBV28,TRBD2,CASTGTSGGTQYF,TGTGCCAGTACCGGGACTAGTGGGGGGACCCAGTACTTC
TRBJ2-3,once,TRBV9,TRBD1,CASSVAGTGGDTQYF,TGTGCCAGCAGCGTAGCCGGGACAGGAGGAGATACGCAGTATTTT
TRBJ2-5,few,TRBV4-2,TRBD2,CASSPSGVSQETQYF,TGTGCCAGCAGCCCTAGCGGGGTTAGCCAAGAGACCCAGTACTTC
TRBJ2-1,NA,TRBV7-8,TRBD2,CASSFQREVYNEQFF,TGTGCCAGCAGCTTCCAGCGGGAGGTATACAATGAGCAGTTCTTC
TRBJ2-1,few,TRBV6-5,NA,CASNPGTHNEQFF,TGTGCCAGCAACCCCGGGACCCACAATGAGCAGTTCTTC